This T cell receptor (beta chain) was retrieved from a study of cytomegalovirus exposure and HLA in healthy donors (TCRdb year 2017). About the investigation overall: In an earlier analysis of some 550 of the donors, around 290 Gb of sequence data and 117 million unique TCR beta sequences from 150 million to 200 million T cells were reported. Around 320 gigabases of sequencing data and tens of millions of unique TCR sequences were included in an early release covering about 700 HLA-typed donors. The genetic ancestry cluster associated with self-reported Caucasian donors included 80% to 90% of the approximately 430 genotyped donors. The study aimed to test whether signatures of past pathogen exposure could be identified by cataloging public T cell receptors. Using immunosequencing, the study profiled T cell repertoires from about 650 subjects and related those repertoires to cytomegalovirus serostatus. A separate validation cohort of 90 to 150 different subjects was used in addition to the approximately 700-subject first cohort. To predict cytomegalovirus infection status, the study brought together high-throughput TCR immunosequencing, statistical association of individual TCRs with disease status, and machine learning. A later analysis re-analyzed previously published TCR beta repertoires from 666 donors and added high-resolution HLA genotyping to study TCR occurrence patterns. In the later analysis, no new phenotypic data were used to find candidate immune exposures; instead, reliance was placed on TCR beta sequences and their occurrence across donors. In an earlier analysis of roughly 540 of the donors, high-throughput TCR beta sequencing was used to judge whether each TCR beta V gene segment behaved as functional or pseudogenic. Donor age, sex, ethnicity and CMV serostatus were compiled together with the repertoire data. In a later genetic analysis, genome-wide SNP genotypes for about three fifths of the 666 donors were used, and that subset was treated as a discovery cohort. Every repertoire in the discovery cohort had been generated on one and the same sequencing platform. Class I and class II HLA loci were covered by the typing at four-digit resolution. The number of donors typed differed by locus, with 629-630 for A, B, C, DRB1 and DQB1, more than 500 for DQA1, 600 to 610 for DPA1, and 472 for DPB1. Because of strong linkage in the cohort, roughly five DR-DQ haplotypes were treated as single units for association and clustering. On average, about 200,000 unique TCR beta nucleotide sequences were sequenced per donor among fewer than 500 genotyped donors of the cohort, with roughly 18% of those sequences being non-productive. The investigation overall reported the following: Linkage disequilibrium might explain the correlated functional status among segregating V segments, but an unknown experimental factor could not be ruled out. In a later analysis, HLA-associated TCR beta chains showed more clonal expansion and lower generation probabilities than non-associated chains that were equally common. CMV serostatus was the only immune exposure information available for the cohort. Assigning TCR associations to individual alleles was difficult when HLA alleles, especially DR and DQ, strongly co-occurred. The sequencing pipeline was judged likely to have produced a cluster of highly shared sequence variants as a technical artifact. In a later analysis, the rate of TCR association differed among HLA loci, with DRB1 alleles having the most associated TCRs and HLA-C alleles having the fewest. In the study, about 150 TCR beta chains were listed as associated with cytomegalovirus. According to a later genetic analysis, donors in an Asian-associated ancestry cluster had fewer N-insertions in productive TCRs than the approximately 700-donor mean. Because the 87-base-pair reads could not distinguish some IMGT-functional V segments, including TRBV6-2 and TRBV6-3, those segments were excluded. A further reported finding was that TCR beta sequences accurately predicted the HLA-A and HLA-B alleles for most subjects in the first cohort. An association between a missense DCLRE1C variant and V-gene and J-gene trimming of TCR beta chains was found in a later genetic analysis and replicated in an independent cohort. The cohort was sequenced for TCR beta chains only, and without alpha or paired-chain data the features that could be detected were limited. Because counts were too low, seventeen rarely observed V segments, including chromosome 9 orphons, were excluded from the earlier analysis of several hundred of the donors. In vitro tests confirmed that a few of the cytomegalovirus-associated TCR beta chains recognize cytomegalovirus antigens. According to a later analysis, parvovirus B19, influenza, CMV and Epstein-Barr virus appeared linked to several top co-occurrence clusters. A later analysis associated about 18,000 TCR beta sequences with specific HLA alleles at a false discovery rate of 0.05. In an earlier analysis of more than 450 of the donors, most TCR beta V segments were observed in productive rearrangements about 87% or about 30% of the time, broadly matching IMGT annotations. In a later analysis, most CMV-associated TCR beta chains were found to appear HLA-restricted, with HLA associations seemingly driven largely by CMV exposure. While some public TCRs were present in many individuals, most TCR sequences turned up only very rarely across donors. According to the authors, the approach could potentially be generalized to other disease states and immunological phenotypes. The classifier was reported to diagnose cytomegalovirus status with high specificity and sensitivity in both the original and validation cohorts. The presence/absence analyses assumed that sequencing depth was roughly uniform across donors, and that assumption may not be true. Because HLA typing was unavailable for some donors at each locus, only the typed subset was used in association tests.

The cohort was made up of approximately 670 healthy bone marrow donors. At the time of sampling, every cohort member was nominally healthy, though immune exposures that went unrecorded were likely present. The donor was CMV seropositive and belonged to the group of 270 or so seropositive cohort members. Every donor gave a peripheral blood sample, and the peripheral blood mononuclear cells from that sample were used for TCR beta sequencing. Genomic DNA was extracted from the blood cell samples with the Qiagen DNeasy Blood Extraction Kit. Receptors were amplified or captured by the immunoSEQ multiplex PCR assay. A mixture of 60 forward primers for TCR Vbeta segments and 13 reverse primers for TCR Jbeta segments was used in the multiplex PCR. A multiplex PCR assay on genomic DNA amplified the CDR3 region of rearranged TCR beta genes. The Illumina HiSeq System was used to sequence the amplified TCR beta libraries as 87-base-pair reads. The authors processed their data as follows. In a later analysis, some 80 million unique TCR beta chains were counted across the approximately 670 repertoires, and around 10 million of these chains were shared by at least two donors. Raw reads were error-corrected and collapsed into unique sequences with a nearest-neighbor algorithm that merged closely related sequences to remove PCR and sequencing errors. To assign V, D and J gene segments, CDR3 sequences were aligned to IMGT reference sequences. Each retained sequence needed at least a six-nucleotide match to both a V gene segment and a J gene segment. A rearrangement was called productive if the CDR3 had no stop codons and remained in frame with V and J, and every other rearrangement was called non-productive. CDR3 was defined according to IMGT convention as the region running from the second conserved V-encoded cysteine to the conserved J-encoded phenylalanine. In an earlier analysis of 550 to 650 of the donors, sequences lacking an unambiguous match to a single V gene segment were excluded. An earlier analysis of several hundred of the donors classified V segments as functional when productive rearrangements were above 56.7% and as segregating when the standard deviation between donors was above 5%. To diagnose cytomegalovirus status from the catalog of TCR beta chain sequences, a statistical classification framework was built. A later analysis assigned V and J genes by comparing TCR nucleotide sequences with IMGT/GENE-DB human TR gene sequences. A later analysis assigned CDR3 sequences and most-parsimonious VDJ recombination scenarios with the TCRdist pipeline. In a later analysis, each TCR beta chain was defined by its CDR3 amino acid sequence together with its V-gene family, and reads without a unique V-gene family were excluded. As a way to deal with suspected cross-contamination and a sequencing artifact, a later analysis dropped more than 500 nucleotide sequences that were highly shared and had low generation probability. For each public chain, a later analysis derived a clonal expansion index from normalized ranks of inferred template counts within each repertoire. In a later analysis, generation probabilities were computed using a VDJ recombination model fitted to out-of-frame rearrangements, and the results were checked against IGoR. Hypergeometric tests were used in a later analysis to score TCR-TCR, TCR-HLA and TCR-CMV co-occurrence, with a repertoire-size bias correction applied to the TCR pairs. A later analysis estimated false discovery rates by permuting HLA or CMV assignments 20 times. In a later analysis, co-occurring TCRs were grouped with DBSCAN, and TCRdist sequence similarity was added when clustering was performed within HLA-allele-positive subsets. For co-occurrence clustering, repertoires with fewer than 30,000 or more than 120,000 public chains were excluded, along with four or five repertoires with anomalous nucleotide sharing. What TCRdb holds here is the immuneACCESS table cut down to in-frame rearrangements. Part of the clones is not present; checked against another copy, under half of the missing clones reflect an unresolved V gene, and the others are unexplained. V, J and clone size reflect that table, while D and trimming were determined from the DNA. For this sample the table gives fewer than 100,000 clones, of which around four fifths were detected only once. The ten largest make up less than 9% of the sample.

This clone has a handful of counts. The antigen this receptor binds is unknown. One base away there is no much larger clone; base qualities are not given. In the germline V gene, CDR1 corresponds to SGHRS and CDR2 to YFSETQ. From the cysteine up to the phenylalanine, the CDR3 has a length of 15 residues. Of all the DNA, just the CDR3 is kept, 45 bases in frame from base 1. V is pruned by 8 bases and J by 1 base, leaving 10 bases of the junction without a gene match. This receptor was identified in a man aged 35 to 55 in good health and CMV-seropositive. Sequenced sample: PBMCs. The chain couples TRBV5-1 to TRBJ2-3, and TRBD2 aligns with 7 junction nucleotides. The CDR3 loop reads CASRVGGSGTDTQYF. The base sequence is TGCGCCAGTCGGGTGGGGGGGTCTGGCACAGATACGCAGTATTTT.